This entry lists 21 T cell receptor beta chains sequenced from one sample in a study of blood T cell repertoires in COVID-19. Clones were sequenced by immunoSEQ multiplex PCR, and TCRdb holds only the in-frame ones, with some missing. The sample yields tens of thousands of clones, over 75% seen once. Sequencing was done on a sample of peripheral blood. All receptors come from a man of 80 years or more with active or convalescent COVID-19.

V and J are TRBV6-4 and TRBJ2-3, with TRBD1 matching 8 bases. The CDR3 runs to 14 residues. Germline CDR1 is MRHNA and CDR2 is SNTAGT. The trim removed 0 bases at V and 6 bases at J, leaving 2 bases unmatched. In DNA, the CDR3 is TGTGCCAGCAGTGACTCAAGGACAGGGGATACGCAGTATTTT. Its translation: CASSDSRTGDTQYF.

The chain combines TRBV2 with TRBJ1-5; TRBD1 might be the D (5 bases). This CDR3 comprises 15 residues. The ends were cut back, 8 bases at V and 3 bases at J, with 17 bases in the middle. Germline values: CDR1 SNHLY, CDR2 FYNNEI. The CDR3 spells CASGGGRANNQPQHF. The CDR3 DNA reads as TGTGCCAGCGGTGGGGGGAGGGCCAACAATCAGCCCCAGCATTTT.

The chain joins TRBV19 to TRBJ1-2, with unresolved D. The ends were cut back, 3 bases at V and 5 bases at J, with 10 bases in the middle. The CDR3 extends over 13 amino acids. Germline V gene lookup returns CDR1 LNHDA and CDR2 SQIVND (reference sequence). The CDR3 reads CASSISENYGYTF. CDR3 sequence (DNA): TGTGCCAGTAGTATCTCTGAGAATTATGGCTACACCTTC.

This chain joins TRBV2 and TRBJ2-1, with a possible D match to TRBD2 (5 bases). The CDR3 runs to 12 residues. Trimming left V 8 bases short and J 7 bases short, with 12 bases between. Germline V gene lookup returns CDR1 SNHLY and CDR2 FYNNEI. CDR3 nucleotide sequence: TGTGCCAGCGGCCTCGGCGGGAATGAGCAGTTCTTC. Residues: CASGLGGNEQFF. The complete variable domain, with remaining parts taken from reference TRBV2 and TRBJ2-1, reads EPEVTQTPSHQVTQMGQEVILRCVPISNHLYFYWYRQILGQKVEFLVSFYNNEISEKSEIFDDQFSVERPDGSNFTLKIRSTKLEDSAMYFCASGLGGNEQFFGPGTRLTVL.

This clone occurred once. The chain recombines TRBV28 with TRBJ1-2; D is possibly TRBD1 (6 bases). This CDR3 spans 13 amino acids. The V gene's germline CDR1 is MDHEN and CDR2 SYDVKM. V was clipped by 6 bases and J by 5 bases, with 13 bases between them. CDR3: CASSPQGLYGYTF. The DNA of the CDR3 is TGTGCCAGCAGCCCACAGGGTCTTTATGGCTACACCTTC.

The sample holds one count of this clone. The chain joins TRBV3-1 (or the pseudogene TRBV3-2) to TRBJ2-5; D gene ambiguous. The germline V gene encodes CDR1 LGHDT and CDR2 YNNKEL (reference sequence). Trimming removed 1 base from V and 1 base from J, with 7 bases in between. This CDR3 region has 14 residues. The CDR3 spells CASSQGSVQETQYF. The CDR3 coding sequence is TGTGCCAGCAGCCAAGGGTCAGTCCAAGAGACCCAGTACTTC.

This sequence joins TRBV6-2 or TRBV6-3 and TRBJ1-5; TRBD1 might be the D (5 bases). The length of the CDR3 is 14 residues. CDR1 MNHEY and CDR2 SVGEGT come from the germline V gene. Trimming removed 5 bases from V and 4 bases from J, with 12 bases in between. The CDR3 DNA reads TGTGCCAGCAGTCGCGGGGCAGGGAATCAGCCCCAGCATTTT. Encoded protein: CASSRGAGNQPQHF.

The chain has TRBV11-2 and TRBJ1-1; tentatively, D is TRBD1 (5 bases). Trimming removed 1 base at V and 6 bases at J, with 15 bases between. Germline V CDR1 and CDR2: SGHAT, FQNNGV. There are 15 residues in the CDR3. The CDR3 DNA sequence: TGTGCCAGCAGCTTAGCTGGGGGAGGAGGCGCTGAAGCTTTCTTT. Translating it yields CASSLAGGGGAEAFF.

V is TRBV30 and J is TRBJ1-2; D call uncertain. The length of the CDR3 is 14 residues. V shed 0 bases and J shed 6 bases, with 14 bases lying between them. Germline CDR1 is GTSNPN and CDR2 is SVGIG (reference sequence). CDR3 sequence (DNA): TGTGCCTGGAGTGTCCACGGGTTATATGATGGCTACACCTTC. This sequence encodes CAWSVHGLYDGYTF.

The V gene is TRBV7-6, the J gene TRBJ1-5; 7 bases match TRBD1. Germline CDR1 reads SGHVS; CDR2 reads FNYEAQ. CDR3 size: 15 residues. V gave up 4 bases and J gave up 4 bases; unmatched junction bases: 7. In DNA form, the CDR3 reads TGTGCCAGCAGCTCCCTGACAGGGTATAATCAGCCCCAGCATTTT. Its translation is CASSSLTGYNQPQHF.

V and J are TRBV24-1 and TRBJ1-2; D not resolved. In germline, CDR1 is KGHDR, CDR2 SFDVKD. The CDR3 has 15 residues. Trimming left V 3 bases short and J 4 bases short, with 14 bases between. Here the CDR3 reads CATSDPFSGAYGYTF. The CDR3 bases are TGTGCCACCAGTGATCCGTTTTCAGGTGCCTATGGCTACACCTTC.

This CDR3 reads CASSPPGTGGLYEQYF. The CDR3 region has the DNA TGTGCCAGCAGCCCCCCCGGGACAGGGGGCTTGTACGAGCAGTACTTC. V is TRBV3-1 (or the pseudogene TRBV3-2) and J is TRBJ2-7; 12 nucleotides match TRBD1. The CDR3 is made up of 16 amino acids. Per the germline V gene, CDR1 is LGHDT and CDR2 is YNNKEL (reference sequence). Trimming took 4 bases from V and 4 from J; bases not matched to a gene: 8.

This clone was seen only once. This chain connects TRBV29-1 to TRBJ1-2, with D uncertain. The V gene lost 0 bases and the J gene lost 2 bases, with 4 bases spanning the gap. There are 12 residues in the CDR3. CDR1 and CDR2 (germline): SQVTM, ANQGSEA. The CDR3 DNA sequence: TGCAGCGTTGAAGAGGCCAACTATGGCTACACCTTC. This gives the protein CSVEEANYGYTF.

The CDR3 is CASSYEQGYYEQYF. The CDR3 DNA follows: TGTGCCAGCAGTTATGAACAGGGGTACTACGAGCAGTACTTC. The rearrangement joins TRBV6-5 to TRBJ2-7, with 7 positions matching TRBD1. There are 14 residues in the CDR3. Looked up from germline, CDR1 is MNHEY and CDR2 is SVGAGI. V was clipped by 3 bases and J by 3 bases; unmatched bases: 5.

The genes are TRBV10-3 and TRBJ2-7, with 12 bases matching TRBD1. Germline CDR1 and CDR2: ENHRY and SYGVKD. The CDR3 covers 23 residues. The V gene end was trimmed by 2 bases and the J gene end by 6 bases; junction bases not matched to a gene: 29. CDR3 DNA: TGTGCCATCAGTGAGAGAGCCTCCCACGGCTTTTCTCCCTCCGGGACAGGGGGCTTCGAGCAGTACTTC. Its protein is CAISERASHGFSPSGTGGFEQYF.

The chain couples TRBV5-1 to TRBJ2-5, with 7 bases identical to TRBD1. The CDR3 covers 13 residues. J lost 4 bases, V lost 6 bases, and 6 bases had no gene match. CDR1 is SGHRS, CDR2 YFSETQ, per germline. The CDR3 spells CASTVTGRETQYF. Written as DNA, the CDR3 is TGCGCCAGCACCGTGACAGGGAGAGAGACCCAGTACTTC.

V gene TRBV5-6 combines with J gene TRBJ2-5; D gene unclear. The CDR3 has 14 amino acids. Germline V gene sequence: CDR1 SGHDT, CDR2 YYEEEE. Trimming pared 1 base from V and 5 bases from J, leaving 12 bases between. The CDR3 reads CASSLLLAMETQYF. Here the CDR3 DNA reads TGTGCCAGCAGCTTGTTATTAGCCATGGAGACCCAGTACTTC.

The chain has TRBV6-5 and TRBJ2-5, with a possible D match to TRBD1 (7 bases). Per the germline V gene, CDR1 is MNHEY and CDR2 is SVGAGI. Trimming removed 6 bases from V and 1 base from J, with 12 bases in between. The CDR3 sequence is 14 residues long. CDR3 loop: CASSAGGFQETQYF. The CDR3 DNA is TGTGCCAGCAGCGCAGGGGGGTTCCAAGAGACCCAGTACTTC.

The chain has TRBV7-2 and TRBJ1-2, with D hard to call. V gave up 6 bases and J gave up 2 bases, with 16 bases separating them. CDR3 length: 15 residues. Germline V gene lookup returns CDR1 SGHTA and CDR2 FQGNSA. The CDR3 loop reads CASSQWEGWNYGYTF. As DNA, the CDR3 is TGTGCCAGCAGTCAGTGGGAGGGATGGAACTATGGCTACACCTTC.

V and J are TRBV19 and TRBJ1-4; D call uncertain. Deletions cut 1 base from V and 5 bases from J, with 8 bases between. This CDR3 is 14 amino acids long. Germline V CDR1 and CDR2: LNHDA, SQIVND (reference sequence). CDR3: CASSIVVQNEKLFF. The DNA of the CDR3 is TGTGCCAGTAGTATAGTAGTACAGAATGAAAAACTGTTTTTT.

This clone appeared a single time. V usage is TRBV3-1 (or the pseudogene TRBV3-2) and J usage is TRBJ2-3; D gene uncertain. With 3 bases removed from V and 0 bases from J, the gap between germline ends came to 4 bases. Germline values: CDR1 LGHDT, CDR2 YNNKEL (reference sequence). This CDR3 region has 13 residues. The CDR3 loop reads CASSHRSTDTQYF. In nucleotides, the CDR3 is TGTGCCAGCAGCCATCGTAGCACAGATACGCAGTATTTT.